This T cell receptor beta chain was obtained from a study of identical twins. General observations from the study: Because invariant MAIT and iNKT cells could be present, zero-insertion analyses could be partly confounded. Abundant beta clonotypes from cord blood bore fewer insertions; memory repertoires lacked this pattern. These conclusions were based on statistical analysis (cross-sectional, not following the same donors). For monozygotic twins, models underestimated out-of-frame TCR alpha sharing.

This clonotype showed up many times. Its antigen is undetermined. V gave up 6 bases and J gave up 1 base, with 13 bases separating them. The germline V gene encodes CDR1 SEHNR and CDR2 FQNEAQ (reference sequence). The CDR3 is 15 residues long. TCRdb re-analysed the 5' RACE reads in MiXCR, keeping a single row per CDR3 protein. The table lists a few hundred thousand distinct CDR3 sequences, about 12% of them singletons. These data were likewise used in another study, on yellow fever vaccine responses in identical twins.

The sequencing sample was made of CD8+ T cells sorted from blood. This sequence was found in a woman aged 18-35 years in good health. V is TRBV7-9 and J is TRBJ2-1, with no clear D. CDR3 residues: CASSPPVSSYNEQFF. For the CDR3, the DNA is TGTGCCAGCAGTCCCCCCGTAAGTTCCTACAATGAGCAGTTCTTC.